This T cell receptor (beta chain) was profiled in a study of human T cells and chemical hapten exposure. Study-level information: Small discrepancies in pooled library volume mainly accounted for the varying TCR yields per sample. Points from the study as a whole: TCRs at high frequency, those above 1 in 1000, did not change with DPC sensitization.

Attachment of unique molecular identifiers to individual cDNA molecules was performed in the library. In the original processing: Sample TCR counts, which ranged from roughly 20,000 to 750,000, had a median of around 93,000. TCRdb used MiXCR to reprocess the 5' RACE reads, holding one entry per CDR3 protein. The V and J calls and clone size come from TCRdb's table, not from the authors' own analysis. Among over 70,000 distinct CDR3 sequences listed, 15% to 20% were seen once. The CDR3 runs to 15 residues. The germline CDR1 and CDR2 sequences are LNHNV and YYDKDF (reference sequence). V lost 0 bases and J 6 bases, leaving 14 bases between the germline ends. This clonotype has a handful of counts. Its antigen is as yet unknown. Researchers extracted total RNA from unfractionated whole blood.

This TCR came from a female donor in good health. This sequence joins TRBV15 and TRBJ1-2, with no clear D. The CDR3 reads CATSRDFRPYDGYTF. DNA for the CDR3: TGTGCCACCAGCAGAGATTTCAGACCCTATGATGGCTACACCTTC.